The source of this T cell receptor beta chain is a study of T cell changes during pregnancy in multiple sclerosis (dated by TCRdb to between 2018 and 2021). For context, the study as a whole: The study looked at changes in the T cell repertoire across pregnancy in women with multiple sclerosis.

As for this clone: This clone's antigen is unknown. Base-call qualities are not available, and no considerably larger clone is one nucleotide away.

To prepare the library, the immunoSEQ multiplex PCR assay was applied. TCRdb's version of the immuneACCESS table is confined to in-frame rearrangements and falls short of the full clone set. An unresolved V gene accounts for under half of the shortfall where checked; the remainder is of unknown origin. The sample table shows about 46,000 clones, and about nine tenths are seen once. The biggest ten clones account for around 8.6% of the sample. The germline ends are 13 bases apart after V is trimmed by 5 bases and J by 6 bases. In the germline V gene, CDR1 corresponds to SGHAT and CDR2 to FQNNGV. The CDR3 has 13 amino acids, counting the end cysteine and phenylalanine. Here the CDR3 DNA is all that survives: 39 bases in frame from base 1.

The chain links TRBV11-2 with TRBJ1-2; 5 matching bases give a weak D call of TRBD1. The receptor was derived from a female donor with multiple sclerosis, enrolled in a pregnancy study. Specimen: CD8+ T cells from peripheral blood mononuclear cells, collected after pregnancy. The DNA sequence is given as TGTGCCAGCAGCCCAGGGTTTGCCGATGGCTACACCTTC. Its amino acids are CASSPGFADGYTF.